The 22 T cell receptor beta chains below all came from one sample that was sequenced in a study of beta chain features in type 1 diabetes. Regarding the study as a whole: Type 1 diabetes patients had TCRB CDR3s that were shorter (moderately but significantly so) in all four CD4+ subsets.

What these receptors recognize is not known. Isolated RNA was reverse transcribed in full, so expressed TCRB transcripts were sequenced. Libraries were prepared by immunoSEQ multiplex PCR; TCRdb keeps only in-frame clonotypes and omits some of them. The repertoire includes around 160,000 clones, just over 8% of them detected once, and over 0.45% sits in the top ten. Sample: central memory CD4+ T cells from blood. All receptors come from a young woman with type 1 diabetes.

The chain recombines TRBV6-1 with TRBJ2-7, with TRBD1 matching over 11 bases. J gave up 5 bases and V 4 bases, and 7 bases lay outside the gene matches. The germline gives CDR1 MNHNS, CDR2 SASEGT. The CDR3 extends over 15 amino acids. CDR3 DNA sequence: TGTGCCAGCAGTGGAAGGACAGGGGGCGCGGACGAGCAGTACTTC. The encoded protein is CASSGRTGGADEQYF.

Only a few counts were recorded for this clone. This sequence joins TRBV25-1 and TRBJ2-7; the match to TRBD1 covers 8 bases. This CDR3 has 14 amino acids. With 6 bases clipped from V and 3 bases from J, the junction kept 7 bases outside the gene matches. Germline loops: CDR1 MGHDK, CDR2 SYGVNS. CDR3 amino acids: CASRPDGQGYEQYF. In DNA, the CDR3 is TGTGCCAGCAGGCCAGACGGACAGGGCTACGAGCAGTACTTC.

The V call is TRBV27, the J call TRBJ2-7, with TRBD2 identical over 8 bases. Germline trimming cut 6 bases from V and 0 bases from J; bases unmatched to any gene: 10. The CDR3 loop spans 16 amino acids. Germline values: CDR1 MNHEY, CDR2 SMNVEV (reference sequence). CDR3 bases: TGTGCCAGCAGCCGACTGACTAGCGCCGACTCCTACGAGCAGTACTTC. This sequence encodes CASSRLTSADSYEQYF.

In its sample, this clone was seen a few times. The V and J genes are TRBV11-2 and TRBJ2-7; D is undetermined. The CDR3 covers 11 residues. CDR1 is SGHAT, CDR2 FQNNGV, per germline. Trimming removed 5 bases from V and 4 bases from J, with 6 bases in between. CDR3 sequence reads: CASSEKYEQYF. In DNA form, the CDR3 reads TGTGCCAGCAGCGAGAAGTACGAGCAGTACTTC.

This chain links TRBV4-3 with TRBJ1-1; TRBD1 matches 8 bases. The CDR3 totals 16 residues. The trim removed 4 bases at V and 4 bases at J, leaving 11 bases unmatched. Germline V gene lookup returns CDR1 LGHNA and CDR2 YSLEER. CDR3 bases: TGCGCCAGCAGCCTAGGATCAGGGGGCGCTGCCACTGAAGCTTTCTTT. Protein product: CASSLGSGGAATEAFF.

This clone was found a few times. The chain joins TRBV7-8 to TRBJ1-2; 8 bases are a match to TRBD1. V was clipped by 2 bases and J by 8 bases; unmatched bases: 10. The CDR3 is 15 residues long. Germline V CDR1 and CDR2: SGHVS, FQNEAQ. CDR3 residues: CASSLFSQGDGGYTF. CDR3 DNA: TGTGCCAGCAGCTTATTTTCACAGGGGGATGGCGGCTACACCTTC.

This clone was detected a few times. The chain has TRBV11-1 and TRBJ2-1, with a possible D match to TRBD2 (6 bases). The V gene's germline CDR1 is SGHAT and CDR2 FQDESV (reference sequence). Between the trimmed V and J ends, which lost 5 bases and 4 bases, there was a span of 15 bases. The CDR3 is 15 amino acids. Here the CDR3 DNA reads TGTGCCAGCAGCCCACCGGGGACTCTTTACAATGAGCAGTTCTTC. Translating it yields CASSPPGTLYNEQFF.

The chain couples TRBV5-1 to TRBJ1-6; possible D gene TRBD1, 5 bases. Germline V gene sequence: CDR1 SGHRS, CDR2 YFSETQ. V lost 4 bases to trimming and J lost 5 bases, with 13 bases between them. CDR3 size: 15 residues. CDR3 sequence: CASSATGLDNSPLHF. The CDR3 DNA follows: TGCGCCAGCAGCGCCACAGGACTAGATAATTCACCCCTCCACTTT.

This sequence joins TRBV7-2 and TRBJ1-1; D is ambiguous. Germline lookup yields CDR1 SGHTA and CDR2 FQGNSA. This CDR3 has 12 amino acids. Trimming stripped 8 bases from V and 3 bases from J, with 10 bases between. The chain's CDR3 is CASGLKDTEAFF. The CDR3 DNA reads TGTGCCAGCGGACTGAAAGACACTGAAGCTTTCTTT.

This clone was observed a handful of times. The chain joins TRBV11-2 to TRBJ1-6; no definite D call. Trimming took 5 bases from V and 10 from J, leaving 21 bases between them. The germline V gene has CDR1 SGHAT and CDR2 FQNNGV. The CDR3 is made up of 16 amino acids. The CDR3 loop reads CASSANRETWGSPLHF. The CDR3 region has the DNA TGTGCCAGCAGCGCAAACCGGGAGACATGGGGATCACCCCTCCACTTT.

This clone has only a few counts. This chain uses TRBV7-6 with TRBJ2-3; D gene unclear. This CDR3 is 13 amino acids long. V was trimmed by 4 bases and J by 3 bases, leaving 8 bases between them. Germline V CDR1 and CDR2: SGHVS, FNYEAQ. For the CDR3, the DNA is TGTGCCAGCAGCTCCCTGTATACAGATACGCAGTATTTT. It is translated as CASSSLYTDTQYF. Drawing the rest from reference TRBV7-6 and TRBJ2-3, the complete variable domain is GAGVSQSPRYKVTKRGQDVALRCDPISGHVSLYWYRQALGQGPEFLTYFNYEAQQDKSGLPNDRFSAERPEGSISTLTIQRTEQRDSAMYRCASSSLYTDTQYFGPGTRLTVL.

The CDR3 region has the DNA TGTGCCAGCTCTCAACAGGGTCGAGTGTATGAAAAACTGTTTTTT. Translating it yields CASSQQGRVYEKLFF. The chain employs TRBV18 and TRBJ1-4, with a tentative D call TRBD1 (6 bases). CDR3 length: 15 amino acids. Germline V gene sequence: CDR1 KGHSH, CDR2 LQKENI. With 6 bases removed from V and 6 bases from J, the gap between germline ends came to 17 bases.

DNA of the CDR3: TGCGCCAGCAGCCACAACAGGGGGCGGCAGCCCCAGCATTTT. As protein: CASSHNRGRQPQHF. The chain couples TRBV4-3 to TRBJ1-5; 9 bases agree with TRBD1. Germline trimming cut 3 bases from V and 7 bases from J; bases unmatched to any gene: 4. The germline V gene encodes CDR1 LGHNA and CDR2 YSLEER. The CDR3 contains 14 residues.

This clone was detected a few times. The chain carries TRBV6-6 and TRBJ1-4; D possibly corresponds to TRBD1 (5 bases). CDR1 MNHNY and CDR2 SVGAGI come from the germline V gene (reference sequence). This CDR3 has 14 residues. V dropped 1 base and J dropped 5 bases, with 8 bases sitting between them. The CDR3 bases are TGTGCCAGCAGTTACTTGACAGAGAATGAAAAACTGTTTTTT. Its protein product is CASSYLTENEKLFF.

This clone has only a few counts. V gene TRBV28 combines with J gene TRBJ2-7; D is ambiguous. CDR3 length: 13 amino acids. CDR1 MDHEN and CDR2 SYDVKM come from the germline V gene. The V end lost 9 bases, the J end lost 4 bases, and 16 bases lay between the germline ends. The CDR3 reads CASSVGPLYEQYF. The CDR3 DNA sequence: TGTGCCAGTTCGGTGGGCCCCCTGTACGAGCAGTACTTC. The full variable domain, completed using reference TRBV28 and TRBJ2-7, is DVKVTQSSRYLVKRTGEKVFLECVQDMDHENMFWYRQDPGLGLRLIYFSYDVKMKEKGDIPEGYSVSREKKERFSLILESASTNQTSMYLCASSVGPLYEQYFGPGTRLTVT.

This clone has a handful of counts. This chain joins TRBV7-3 and TRBJ2-1; no firm D call. Trimming stripped 4 bases from V and 7 bases from J, with 14 bases between. The CDR3 loop spans 14 amino acids. Per germline, CDR1 SGHTA and CDR2 FQGTGA. CDR3 protein: CASSSWASPNEQFF. CDR3 coding DNA: TGTGCCAGCAGCTCCTGGGCCTCTCCTAATGAGCAGTTCTTC.

At least ten counts were recorded for this clone. The same CDR3 is also encoded by other DNA sequences in this sample. This chain uses TRBV28 with TRBJ1-1; D is uncertain. Germline V gene sequence: CDR1 MDHEN, CDR2 SYDVKM. The CDR3 spans 12 residues. V was cut by 6 bases and J by 4 bases, with 9 bases left in between. The CDR3 coding sequence is TGTGCCAGCAGCTCGGGGTCCACTGAAGCTTTCTTT. It encodes CASSSGSTEAFF.

A few counts support this clone. The J gene is TRBJ2-7, the V gene TRBV5-1; D is possibly TRBD1 (6 bases). Trimming stripped 3 bases from V and 2 bases from J, with 15 bases between. The CDR3 contains 15 residues. Germline CDR1 and CDR2: SGHRS and YFSETQ. CDR3 sequence (DNA): TGCGCCAGCAGCTCTCTAGGACAGAGGCCCTACGAGCAGTACTTC. Translated: CASSSLGQRPYEQYF.

The chain carries TRBV18 and TRBJ2-7; 8 bases match TRBD1. The germline gives CDR1 KGHSH, CDR2 LQKENI. The CDR3 sequence is 16 residues long. Unmatched junction bases numbered 13, after V lost 4 bases and J lost 5 bases. The CDR3 sequence is CASSRTVETGAHEQYF. CDR3 DNA: TGTGCCAGCTCACGGACTGTGGAGACAGGGGCCCACGAGCAGTACTTC.

This sequence joins TRBV10-3 and TRBJ2-2; D is possibly TRBD2 (5 bases). Germline lookup yields CDR1 ENHRY and CDR2 SYGVKD. V was clipped by 2 bases and J by 6 bases, with 13 bases between them. The CDR3 has 15 residues. In DNA form, the CDR3 reads TGTGCCATCAGTGAGAGGATGGTCGGGGCCGGGGAGCTGTTTTTT. This encodes CAISERMVGAGELFF.

The J gene is TRBJ1-2, the V gene TRBV28; a possible D gene is TRBD1 (5 bases). Germline CDR1 is MDHEN and CDR2 is SYDVKM. The CDR3 sequence is 14 residues long. Trimming shortened V by 9 bases and J by 0 bases, and 14 bases separated the two germline ends. The CDR3 region is CASKRGGTNYGYTF. The CDR3 DNA is TGTGCCAGTAAGCGCGGGGGAACTAACTATGGCTACACCTTC.

The J gene is TRBJ1-1, the V gene TRBV28, with 7 bases aligning to TRBD1. V lost 2 bases, J lost 4 bases, and 13 bases stayed unmatched. CDR3 size: 17 residues. In germline, CDR1 is MDHEN, CDR2 SYDVKM. CDR3 nucleotides: TGTGCCAGCAGTTTAAAAGCCCTTTTCAGGGGGTCCACTGAAGCTTTCTTT. Residues: CASSLKALFRGSTEAFF.